One and the same sample provided the 15 T cell receptor beta chains below, sequenced in a study of blood T cells in healthy people across ages. PCR was performed a second time for about 6 to 11 cycles using a sample-barcoded 5' primer and a J-beta primer mix. One entry per CDR3 protein, called by TCRdb with MiXCR from the 5' RACE reads. The sample consists of 700,000 to 1,000,000 distinct CDR3 sequences, under 45% of them appearing once. The sequenced sample consisted of blood. These TCRs come from a man in his 60s in good health.

In the case of this clonotype: Compared with germline, one end of the junction differs, possibly owing to a read error. This chain links TRBV20-1 with TRBJ2-5; 12 bases map to TRBD2. In germline, CDR1 is DFQATT, CDR2 SNEGSKA (reference sequence). The length of the CDR3 is 16 residues. CDR3 sequence: CSARPMTSGGQEAQYF. The CDR3, as DNA: TGCAGTGCTAGACCCATGACTAGCGGGGGTCAAGAGGCCCAGTACTTC.

This clonotype was seen only a few times. The CDR3 DNA is TGCAGCGTTCGGACAATCGGAGAGACCCAGTACTTC. Translated: CSVRTIGETQYF. This chain links TRBV29-1 with TRBJ2-7, with D maybe TRBD1 (5 bases). Near its end, the DNA agrees better with TRBJ2-5, so the J call may be wrong. In germline, CDR1 is SQVTM, CDR2 ANQGSEA. This CDR3 has 12 amino acids.

In its sample, this clonotype was seen a few times. This rearrangement joins TRBV20-1 to TRBJ2-1; the D call may be TRBD1 or TRBD2 (9 bases each). Per the germline V gene, CDR1 is DFQATT and CDR2 is SNEGSKA (reference sequence). The CDR3 sequence is 17 residues long. V was pared by 6 bases and J by 4 bases, with 25 bases between. Written as DNA, the CDR3 is TGCAGTGCAGTCACAGGGGGCAGCGGGGGGTTGTACAATGAGCAGTTCTTC. Translation: CSAVTGGSGGLYNEQFF.

This clonotype was detected once. V is TRBV6-2 or TRBV6-3 and J is TRBJ2-3; 8 bases align to TRBD1. Trimming cost V 5 bases and J 1 base; bases outside gene matches: 5. This CDR3 spans 15 amino acids. Per the germline V gene, CDR1 is MNHEY and CDR2 is SVGEGT. The chain's CDR3 is CASSPSDRGTDTQYF. The CDR3 nucleotides are TGTGCCAGCAGTCCCTCGGACAGGGGCACAGATACGCAGTATTTT.

The J gene is TRBJ2-1, the V gene TRBV29-1; the match to TRBD1 covers 7 bases. Looked up from germline, CDR1 is SQVTM and CDR2 is ANQGSEA. This CDR3 comprises 14 residues. The J segment lost 0 bases and the V segment lost 5 bases, leaving 4 bases of the junction unmatched. Written as DNA, the CDR3 is TGCAGCGTTCAGGACAGGAGCTCCTACAATGAGCAGTTCTTC. Translation: CSVQDRSSYNEQFF.

This chain connects TRBV4-1 to TRBJ1-2; D is possibly TRBD1 (6 bases). Trimming removed 1 base from V and 8 bases from J, with 17 bases in between. From germline, CDR1 is MGHRA and CDR2 YSYEKL. This CDR3 contains 15 residues. CDR3 region: CASSQVIGDTSGYTF. CDR3 sequence (DNA): TGCGCCAGCAGCCAAGTAATCGGGGACACGTCCGGCTACACCTTC.

The CDR3 DNA reads TGCAGTGCTAGAGAAGGTGGTTGGAGTAGCAATCAGCCCCAGCATTTT. As protein: CSAREGGWSSNQPQHF. The chain carries TRBV20-1 and TRBJ1-5; D is undetermined. V shed 0 bases and J shed 0 bases, with 12 bases lying between them. This CDR3 comprises 16 residues. Germline V gene data show CDR1 as DFQATT and CDR2 as SNEGSKA (reference sequence).

The CDR3: CSARLVGQGKLYGYTF. The CDR3 bases are TGCAGTGCTAGATTAGTGGGACAGGGTAAACTCTATGGCTACACCTTC. The V call is TRBV20-1, the J call TRBJ1-2; 9 bases map to TRBD1. The V and J ends lost 2 bases and 4 bases, in that order; junction bases with no gene match: 11. CDR3 length: 16 residues. Germline CDR1 DFQATT, CDR2 SNEGSKA (reference sequence).

This chain connects TRBV7-2 to TRBJ1-5; D unclear. This CDR3 contains 13 residues. V was shortened by 5 bases and J by 6 bases, with 11 bases between the two germline ends. Germline V gene data show CDR1 as SGHTA and CDR2 as FQGNSA. CDR3 coding DNA: TGTGCCAGCAGCCCAAGCCGGGGTCAGCCCCAGCATTTT. Its protein is CASSPSRGQPQHF.

Only a few counts were recorded for this clonotype. The gene calls are TRBV12-3 or TRBV12-4 and TRBJ2-7; D not resolved. Between the trimmed V and J ends, which lost 6 bases and 2 bases, there was a span of 17 bases. This CDR3 spans 15 amino acids. The CDR3 bases are TGTGCCAGCAGCTTAACTTACGGACCGCCCTACGAGCAGTACTTC. This encodes CASSLTYGPPYEQYF.

This clonotype was counted a few times. This chain joins TRBV12-3 or TRBV12-4 and TRBJ2-3, with D unresolved. Trimming pared 5 bases from V and 1 base from J, leaving 13 bases between. This CDR3 has 15 residues. This chain's CDR3 is CASSVAGFGTDTQYF. CDR3 DNA sequence: TGTGCCAGCAGTGTTGCCGGGTTTGGCACAGATACGCAGTATTTT.

This clonotype showed up just a few times. This chain connects TRBV12-3 or TRBV12-4 to TRBJ1-4; a possible D gene is TRBD1 (6 bases). V lost 6 bases, J lost 11 bases, and 22 bases lay in between. There are 15 residues in the CDR3. DNA for the CDR3: TGTGCCAGCAGCCCGAGGGGGGCAGGGGAAGGGAAACTGTTTTTT. Its protein is CASSPRGAGEGKLFF.

This clonotype was seen only a few times. The J gene is TRBJ2-1, the V gene TRBV20-1; 11 bases agree with TRBD2. CDR3 length: 15 residues. With 7 bases clipped from V and 2 bases from J, the junction kept 7 bases outside the gene matches. CDR1 is DFQATT and CDR2 is SNEGSKA in the germline V gene (reference sequence). The CDR3 DNA sequence: TGCAGTGGGGGACCGACTAGCGGGGCCTACAATGAGCAGTTCTTC. It specifies CSGGPTSGAYNEQFF.

In its sample, this clonotype was seen a few times. The V gene is TRBV6-5, the J gene TRBJ1-2; D not resolved. The CDR3 spans 15 residues. Germline CDR1 reads MNHEY; CDR2 reads SVGAGI. Trimming removed 3 bases from V and 0 bases from J, with 11 bases in between. The DNA of the CDR3 is TGTGCCAGCAGTTATAGCATGGTTTCTAACTATGGCTACACCTTC. Protein product: CASSYSMVSNYGYTF.

Remarks on this clonotype: Germline and junction disagree at one end, which may indicate a read error. This chain links TRBV15 with TRBJ2-1; a possible D gene is TRBD1 (6 bases). This CDR3 has 14 residues. Germline assignment: CDR1 LNHNV and CDR2 YYDKDF (reference sequence). The CDR3 sequence is CATSSGGQYNVQFF. In DNA, the CDR3 is TGTGCCACCAGCAGTGGAGGACAGTACAATGTGCAGTTCTTC.